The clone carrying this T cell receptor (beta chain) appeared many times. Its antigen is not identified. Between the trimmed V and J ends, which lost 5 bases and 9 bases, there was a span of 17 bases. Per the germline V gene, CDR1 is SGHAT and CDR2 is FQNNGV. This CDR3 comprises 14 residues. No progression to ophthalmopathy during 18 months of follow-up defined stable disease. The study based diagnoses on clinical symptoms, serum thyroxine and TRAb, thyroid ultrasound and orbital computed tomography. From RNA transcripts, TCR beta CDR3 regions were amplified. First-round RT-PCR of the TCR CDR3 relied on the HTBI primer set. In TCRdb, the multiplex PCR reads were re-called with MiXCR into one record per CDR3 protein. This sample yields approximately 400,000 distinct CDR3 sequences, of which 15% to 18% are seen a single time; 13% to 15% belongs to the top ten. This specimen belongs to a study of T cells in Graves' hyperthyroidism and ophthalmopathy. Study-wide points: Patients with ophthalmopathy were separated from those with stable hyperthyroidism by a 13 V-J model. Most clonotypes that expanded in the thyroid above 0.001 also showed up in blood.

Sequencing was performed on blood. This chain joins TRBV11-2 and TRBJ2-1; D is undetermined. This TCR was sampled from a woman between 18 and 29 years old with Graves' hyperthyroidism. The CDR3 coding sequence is TGTGCCAGCAGCCCCCAGTCGAGGTCCTCTGAGCAGTTCTTC. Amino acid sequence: CASSPQSRSSEQFF.